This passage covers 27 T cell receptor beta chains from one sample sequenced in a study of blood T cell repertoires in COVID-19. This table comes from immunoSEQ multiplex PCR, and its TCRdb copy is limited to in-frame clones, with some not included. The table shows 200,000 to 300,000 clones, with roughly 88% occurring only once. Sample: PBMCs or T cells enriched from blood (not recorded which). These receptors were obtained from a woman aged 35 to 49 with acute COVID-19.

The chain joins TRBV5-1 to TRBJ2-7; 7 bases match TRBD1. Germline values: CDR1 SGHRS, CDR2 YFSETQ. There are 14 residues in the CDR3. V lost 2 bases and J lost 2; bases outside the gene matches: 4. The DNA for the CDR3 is TGCGCCAGCAGCTTCACCGGGACAGCCTACGAGCAGTACTTC. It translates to CASSFTGTAYEQYF. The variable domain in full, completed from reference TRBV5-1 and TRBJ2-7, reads KAGVTQTPRYLIKTRGQQVTLSCSPISGHRSVSWYQQTPGQGLQFLFEYFSETQRNKGNFPGRFSGRQFSNSRSEMNVSTLELGDSALYLCASSFTGTAYEQYFGPGTRLTVT.

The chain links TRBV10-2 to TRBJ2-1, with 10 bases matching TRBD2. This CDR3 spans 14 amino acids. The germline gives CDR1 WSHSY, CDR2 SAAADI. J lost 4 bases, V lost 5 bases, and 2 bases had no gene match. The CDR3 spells CASSWTSGYNEQFF. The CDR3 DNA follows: TGCGCCAGCAGTTGGACTAGCGGTTACAATGAGCAGTTCTTC.

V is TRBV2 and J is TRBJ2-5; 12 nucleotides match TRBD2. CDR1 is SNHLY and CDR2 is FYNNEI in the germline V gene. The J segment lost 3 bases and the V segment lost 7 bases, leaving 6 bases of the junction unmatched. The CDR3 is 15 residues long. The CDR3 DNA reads TGTGCCAGCATGCGGGGACTAGCGGGCGAAGAGACCCAGTACTTC. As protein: CASMRGLAGEETQYF.

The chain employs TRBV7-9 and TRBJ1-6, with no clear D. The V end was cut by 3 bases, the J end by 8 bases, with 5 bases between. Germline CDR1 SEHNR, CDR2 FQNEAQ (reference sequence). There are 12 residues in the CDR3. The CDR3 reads CASSFPDSPLHF. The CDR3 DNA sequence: TGTGCCAGCAGCTTCCCTGATTCACCCCTCCACTTT.

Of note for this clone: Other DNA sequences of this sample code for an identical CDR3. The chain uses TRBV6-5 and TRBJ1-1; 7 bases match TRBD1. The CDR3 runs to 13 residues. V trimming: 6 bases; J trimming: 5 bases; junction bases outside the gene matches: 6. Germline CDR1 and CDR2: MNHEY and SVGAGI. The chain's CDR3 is CASSPTGNTEAFF. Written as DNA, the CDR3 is TGTGCCAGCAGCCCGACAGGGAATACTGAAGCTTTCTTT.

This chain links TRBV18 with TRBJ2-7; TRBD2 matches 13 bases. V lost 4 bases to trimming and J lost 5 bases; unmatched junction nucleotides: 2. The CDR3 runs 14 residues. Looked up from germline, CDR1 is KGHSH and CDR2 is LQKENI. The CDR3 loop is CASSLGLAGDEQYF. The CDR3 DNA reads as TGTGCCAGCTCACTTGGACTAGCGGGGGACGAGCAGTACTTC.

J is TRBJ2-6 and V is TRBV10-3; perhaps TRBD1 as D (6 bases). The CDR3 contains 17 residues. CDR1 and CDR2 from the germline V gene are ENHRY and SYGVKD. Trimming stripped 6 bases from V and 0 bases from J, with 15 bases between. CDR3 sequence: CAISSQGSLSGANVLTF. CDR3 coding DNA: TGTGCCATCAGCTCACAGGGCTCGCTCTCTGGGGCCAACGTCCTGACTTTC.

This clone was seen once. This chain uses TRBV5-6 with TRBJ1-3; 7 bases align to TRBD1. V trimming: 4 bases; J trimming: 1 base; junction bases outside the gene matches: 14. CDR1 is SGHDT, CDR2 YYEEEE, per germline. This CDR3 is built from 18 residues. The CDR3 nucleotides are TGTGCCAGCAGCCCCCTTAGGGGACAGCGAACTTCTGGAAACACCATATATTTT. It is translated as CASSPLRGQRTSGNTIYF.

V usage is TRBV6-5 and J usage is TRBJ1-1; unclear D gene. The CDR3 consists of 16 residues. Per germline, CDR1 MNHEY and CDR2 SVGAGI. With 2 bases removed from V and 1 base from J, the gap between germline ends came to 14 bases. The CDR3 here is CASSYRETRTNTEAFF. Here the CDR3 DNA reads TGTGCCAGCAGTTACCGGGAGACAAGGACGAACACTGAAGCTTTCTTT.

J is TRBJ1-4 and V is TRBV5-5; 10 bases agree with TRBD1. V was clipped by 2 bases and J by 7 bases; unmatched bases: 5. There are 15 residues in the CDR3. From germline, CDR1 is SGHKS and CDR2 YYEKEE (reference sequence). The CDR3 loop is CASSFGDRGGEKLFF. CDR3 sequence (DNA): TGTGCCAGCAGCTTCGGGGACAGGGGAGGTGAAAAACTGTTTTTT.

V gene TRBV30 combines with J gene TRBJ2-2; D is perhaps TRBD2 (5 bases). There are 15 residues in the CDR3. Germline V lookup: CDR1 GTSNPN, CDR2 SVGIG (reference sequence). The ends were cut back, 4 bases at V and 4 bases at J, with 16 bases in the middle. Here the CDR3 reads CAWKGEIPTTGELFF. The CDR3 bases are TGTGCCTGGAAGGGAGAGATACCGACCACCGGGGAGCTGTTTTTT.

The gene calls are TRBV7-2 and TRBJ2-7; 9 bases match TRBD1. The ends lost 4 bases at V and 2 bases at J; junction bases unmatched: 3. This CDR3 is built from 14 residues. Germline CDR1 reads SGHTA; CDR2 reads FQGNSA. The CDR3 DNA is TGTGCCAGCAGCTCCCGGGACAGGGCCTACGAGCAGTACTTC. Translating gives CASSSRDRAYEQYF.

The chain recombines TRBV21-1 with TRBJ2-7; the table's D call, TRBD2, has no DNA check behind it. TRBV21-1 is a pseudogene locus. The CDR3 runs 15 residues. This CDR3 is CASSRILAGDYEQYV. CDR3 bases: TGTGCCAGCAGCAGAATCCTAGCGGGAGACTACGAGCAGTACGTC.

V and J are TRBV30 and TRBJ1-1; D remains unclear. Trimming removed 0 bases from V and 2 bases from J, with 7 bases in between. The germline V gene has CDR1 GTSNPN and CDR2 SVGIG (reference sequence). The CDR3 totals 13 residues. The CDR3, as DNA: TGTGCCTGGAGTGTTCATCTAAACACTGAAGCTTTCTTT. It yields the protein CAWSVHLNTEAFF.

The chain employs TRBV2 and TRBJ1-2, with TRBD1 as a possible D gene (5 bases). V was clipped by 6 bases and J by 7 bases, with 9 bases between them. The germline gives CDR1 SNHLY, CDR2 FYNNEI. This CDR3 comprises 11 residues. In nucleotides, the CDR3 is TGTGCCAGCAGGCCCAGGGTTGGCTACACCTTC. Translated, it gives CASRPRVGYTF.

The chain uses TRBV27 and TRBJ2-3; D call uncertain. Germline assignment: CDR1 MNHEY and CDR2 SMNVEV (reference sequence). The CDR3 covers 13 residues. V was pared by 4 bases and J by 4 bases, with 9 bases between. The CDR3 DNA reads TGTGCCAGCAGTTGGGCTCAATCAGATACGCAGTATTTT. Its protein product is CASSWAQSDTQYF.

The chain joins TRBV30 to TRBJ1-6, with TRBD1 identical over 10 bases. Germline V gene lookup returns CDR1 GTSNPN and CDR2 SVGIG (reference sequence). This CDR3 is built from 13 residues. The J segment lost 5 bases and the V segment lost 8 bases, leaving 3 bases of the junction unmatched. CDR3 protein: CARDRGDNSPLHF. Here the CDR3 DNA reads TGTGCCCGGGACAGGGGAGATAATTCACCCCTCCACTTT.

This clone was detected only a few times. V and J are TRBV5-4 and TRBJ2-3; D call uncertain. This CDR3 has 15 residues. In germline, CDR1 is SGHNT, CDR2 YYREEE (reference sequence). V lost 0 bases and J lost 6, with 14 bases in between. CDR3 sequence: CASSLDIGFADTQYF. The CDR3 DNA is TGTGCCAGCAGCTTGGATATCGGGTTCGCGGATACGCAGTATTTT.

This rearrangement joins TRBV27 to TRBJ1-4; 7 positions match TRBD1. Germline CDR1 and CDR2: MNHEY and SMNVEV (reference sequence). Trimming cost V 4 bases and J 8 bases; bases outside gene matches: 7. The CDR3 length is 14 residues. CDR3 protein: CASSSGQLGEKLFF. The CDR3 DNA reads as TGTGCCAGCAGTTCGGGACAGCTAGGCGAAAAACTGTTTTTT.

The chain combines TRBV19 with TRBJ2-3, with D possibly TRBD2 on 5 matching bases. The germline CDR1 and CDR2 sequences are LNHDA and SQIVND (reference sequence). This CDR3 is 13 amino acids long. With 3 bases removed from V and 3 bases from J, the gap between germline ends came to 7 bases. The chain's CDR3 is CASSISGTDTQYF. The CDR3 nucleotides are TGTGCCAGTAGTATTTCGGGGACAGATACGCAGTATTTT. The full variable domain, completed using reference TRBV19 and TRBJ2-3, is DGGITQSPKYLFRKEGQNVTLSCEQNLNHDAMYWYRQDPGQGLRLIYYSQIVNDFQKGDIAEGYSVSREKKESFPLTVTSAQKNPTAFYLCASSISGTDTQYFGPGTRLTVL.

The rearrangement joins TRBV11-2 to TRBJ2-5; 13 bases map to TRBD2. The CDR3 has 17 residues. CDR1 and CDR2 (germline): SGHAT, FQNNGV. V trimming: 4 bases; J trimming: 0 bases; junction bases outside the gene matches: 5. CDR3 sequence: CASSSGLAGKYQETQYF. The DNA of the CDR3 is TGTGCCAGCAGCTCGGGACTAGCGGGGAAGTACCAAGAGACCCAGTACTTC.

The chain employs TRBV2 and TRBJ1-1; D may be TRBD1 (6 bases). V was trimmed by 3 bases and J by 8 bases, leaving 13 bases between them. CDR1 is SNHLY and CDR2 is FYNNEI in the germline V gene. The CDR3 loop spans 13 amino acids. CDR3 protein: CASSDRGGLEAFF. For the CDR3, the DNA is TGTGCCAGCAGTGATCGGGGGGGGCTCGAAGCTTTCTTT.

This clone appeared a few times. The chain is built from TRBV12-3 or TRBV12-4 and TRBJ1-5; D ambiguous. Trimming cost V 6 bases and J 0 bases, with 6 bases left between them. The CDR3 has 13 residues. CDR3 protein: CASSSRSNQPQHF. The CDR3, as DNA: TGTGCCAGCAGCTCCCGTAGCAATCAGCCCCAGCATTTT.

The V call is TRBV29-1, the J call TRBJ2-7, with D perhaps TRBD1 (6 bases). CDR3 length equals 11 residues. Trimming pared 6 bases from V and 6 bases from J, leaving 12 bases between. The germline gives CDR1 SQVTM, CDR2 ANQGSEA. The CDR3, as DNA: TGCAGCGTGCGACAGGTAGCCGAGCAGTACTTC. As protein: CSVRQVAEQYF.

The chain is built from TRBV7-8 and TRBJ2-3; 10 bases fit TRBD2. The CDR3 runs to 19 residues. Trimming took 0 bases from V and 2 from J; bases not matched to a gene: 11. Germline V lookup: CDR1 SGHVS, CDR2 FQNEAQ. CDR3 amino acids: CASSLAYSGGRFYTDTQYF. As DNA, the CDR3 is TGTGCCAGCAGCTTAGCATATAGCGGGGGGAGGTTTTACACAGATACGCAGTATTTT.

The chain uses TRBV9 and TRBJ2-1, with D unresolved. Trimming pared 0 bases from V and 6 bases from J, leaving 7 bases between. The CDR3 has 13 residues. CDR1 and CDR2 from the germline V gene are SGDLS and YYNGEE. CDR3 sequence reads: CASSVGLVNEQFF. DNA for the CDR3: TGTGCCAGCAGCGTAGGCCTAGTCAATGAGCAGTTCTTC. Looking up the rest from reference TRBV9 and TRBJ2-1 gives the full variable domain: DSGVTQTPKHLITATGQRVTLRCSPRSGDLSVYWYQQSLDQGLQFLIQYYNGEERAKGNILERFSAQQFPDLHSELNLSSLELGDSALYFCASSVGLVNEQFFGPGTRLTVL.

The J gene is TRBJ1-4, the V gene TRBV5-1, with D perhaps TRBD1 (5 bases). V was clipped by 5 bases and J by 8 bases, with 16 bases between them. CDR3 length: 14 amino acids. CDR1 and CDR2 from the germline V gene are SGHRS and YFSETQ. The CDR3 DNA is TGCGCCAGCAGTCTTCAGGGCCAGGGAGAAAAACTGTTTTTT. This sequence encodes CASSLQGQGEKLFF.